The source of this T cell receptor (beta chain) is a study of CXCR3-negative and CXCR3-positive naive CD8 T cells. Overall study context: Sequencing brought in 150 million or so TRB reads altogether, and each library got about 1.5 +/- 0.3 million.

General study findings and limits: Greater hydrophobicity was found in TRB CDR3s of CXCR3-positive naive cells than of CXCR3-negative naive cells. Similar TRBV-TRBJ usage was seen in naive cells (both CXCR3-negative and CXCR3-positive), but memory cells differed.

Triplicate sorts of 300,000 cells per CD8+ subset. The TRB libraries of cDNA were built by UMI-labeled 5' RACE. TCRdb re-called the 5' RACE reads, yielding one record per CDR3 amino acid sequence without DNA. The specimen's table records 50,000 to 65,000 distinct CDR3 sequences. The germline V gene has CDR1 SQVTM and CDR2 ANQGSEA. The CDR3 has 16 residues. Details on this clonotype: Its antigen is undetermined.

The sequenced material came from naive CXCR3- CD8+ T cells from blood. Subset given: CD45RO-CCR7+CD27+CD95- naive CD8+ T cells lacking CXCR3 (TNR3-). The TCR sequence derives from a human donor in good health. Some clones in this sample may be carry-over from other donors' samples. The chain combines TRBV29-1 with TRBJ2-7; TCRdb outputs TRBD2, but without DNA this stays unchecked. CDR3 residues: CSVEGLAGGKAYEQYF.